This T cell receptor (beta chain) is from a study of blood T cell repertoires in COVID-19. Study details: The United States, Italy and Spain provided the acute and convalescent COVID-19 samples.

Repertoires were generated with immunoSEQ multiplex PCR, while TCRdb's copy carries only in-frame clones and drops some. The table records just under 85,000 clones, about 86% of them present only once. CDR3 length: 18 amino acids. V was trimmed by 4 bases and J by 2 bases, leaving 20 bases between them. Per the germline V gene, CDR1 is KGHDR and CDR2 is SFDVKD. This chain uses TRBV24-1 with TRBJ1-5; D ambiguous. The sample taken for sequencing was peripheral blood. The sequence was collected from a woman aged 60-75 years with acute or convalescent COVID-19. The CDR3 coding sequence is TGTGCCACCAGTGACCTATCCCTGTCTCATACGGGCAATCAGCCCCAGCATTTT. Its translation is CATSDLSLSHTGNQPQHF.